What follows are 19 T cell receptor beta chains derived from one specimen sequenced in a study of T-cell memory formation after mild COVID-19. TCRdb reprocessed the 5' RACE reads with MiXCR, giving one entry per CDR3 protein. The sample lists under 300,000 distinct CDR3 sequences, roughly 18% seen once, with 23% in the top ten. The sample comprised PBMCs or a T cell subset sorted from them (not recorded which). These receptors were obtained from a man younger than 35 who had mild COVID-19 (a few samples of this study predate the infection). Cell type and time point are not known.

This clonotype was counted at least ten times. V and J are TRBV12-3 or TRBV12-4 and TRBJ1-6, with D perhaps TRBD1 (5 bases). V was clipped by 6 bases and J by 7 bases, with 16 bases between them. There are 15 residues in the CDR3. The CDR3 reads CASRPGPLGNSPLHF. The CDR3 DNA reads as TGTGCCAGCAGACCGGGACCTCTTGGAAATTCACCCCTCCACTTT.

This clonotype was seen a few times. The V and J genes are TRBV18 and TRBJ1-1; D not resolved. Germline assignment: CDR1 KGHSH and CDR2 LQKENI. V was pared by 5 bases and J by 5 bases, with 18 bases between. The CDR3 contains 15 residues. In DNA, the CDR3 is TGTGCCAGCTCAAAAATGCCCCCCCTGGGGACTGAAGCTTTCTTT. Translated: CASSKMPPLGTEAFF. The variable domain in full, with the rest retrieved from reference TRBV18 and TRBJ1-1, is NAGVMQNPRHLVRRRGQEARLRCSPMKGHSHVYWYRQLPEEGLKFMVYLQKENIIDESGMPKERFSAEFPKEGPSILRIQQVVRGDSAAYFCASSKMPPLGTEAFFGQGTRLTVV.

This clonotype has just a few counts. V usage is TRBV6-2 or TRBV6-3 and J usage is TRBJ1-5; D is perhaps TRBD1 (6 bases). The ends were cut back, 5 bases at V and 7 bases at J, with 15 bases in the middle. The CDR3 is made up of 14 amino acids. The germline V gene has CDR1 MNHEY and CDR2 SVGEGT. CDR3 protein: CASSQTGLVQPQHF. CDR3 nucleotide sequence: TGTGCCAGCAGTCAGACAGGACTAGTACAGCCCCAGCATTTT.

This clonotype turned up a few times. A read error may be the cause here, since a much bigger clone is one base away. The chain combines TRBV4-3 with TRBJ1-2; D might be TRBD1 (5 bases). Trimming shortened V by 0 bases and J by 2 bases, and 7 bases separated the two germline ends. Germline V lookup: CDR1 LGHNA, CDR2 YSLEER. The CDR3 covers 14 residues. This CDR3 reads CASSQDGGNYGYTF. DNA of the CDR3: TGCGCCAGCAGCCAAGATGGGGGGAACTATGGCTACACCTTC.

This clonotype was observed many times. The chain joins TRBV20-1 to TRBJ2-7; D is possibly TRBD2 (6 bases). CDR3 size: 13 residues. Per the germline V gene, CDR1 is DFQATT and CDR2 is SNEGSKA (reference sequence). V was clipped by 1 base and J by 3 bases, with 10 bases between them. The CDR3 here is CSARGGGRYEQYF. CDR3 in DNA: TGCAGTGCTAGAGGGGGAGGCCGCTACGAGCAGTACTTC.

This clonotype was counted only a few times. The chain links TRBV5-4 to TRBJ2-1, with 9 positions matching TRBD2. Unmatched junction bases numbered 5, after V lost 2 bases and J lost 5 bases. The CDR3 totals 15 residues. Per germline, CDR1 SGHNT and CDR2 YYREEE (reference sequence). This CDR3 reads CASSFSGGADNEQFF. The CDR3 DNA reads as TGTGCCAGCAGCTTTAGCGGGGGCGCCGACAATGAGCAGTTCTTC.

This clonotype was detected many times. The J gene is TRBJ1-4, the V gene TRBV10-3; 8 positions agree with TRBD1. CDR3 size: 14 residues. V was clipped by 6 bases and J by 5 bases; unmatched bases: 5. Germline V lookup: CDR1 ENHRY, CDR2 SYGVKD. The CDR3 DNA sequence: TGTGCCATCAGACCGGGACAGGACAATGAAAAACTGTTTTTT. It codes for CAIRPGQDNEKLFF.

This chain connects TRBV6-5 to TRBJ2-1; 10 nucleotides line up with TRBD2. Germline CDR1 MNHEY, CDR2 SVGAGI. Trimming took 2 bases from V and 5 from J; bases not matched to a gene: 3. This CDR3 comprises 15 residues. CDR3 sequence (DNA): TGTGCCAGCAGTTACGATCTAGCGGGGGACAATGAGCAGTTCTTC. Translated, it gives CASSYDLAGDNEQFF.

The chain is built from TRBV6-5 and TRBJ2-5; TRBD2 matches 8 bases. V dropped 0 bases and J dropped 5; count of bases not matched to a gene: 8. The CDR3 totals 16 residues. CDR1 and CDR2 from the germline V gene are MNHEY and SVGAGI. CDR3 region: CASSYSGTRIGETQYF. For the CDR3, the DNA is TGTGCCAGCAGTTACTCCGGGACTAGGATTGGCGAGACCCAGTACTTC.

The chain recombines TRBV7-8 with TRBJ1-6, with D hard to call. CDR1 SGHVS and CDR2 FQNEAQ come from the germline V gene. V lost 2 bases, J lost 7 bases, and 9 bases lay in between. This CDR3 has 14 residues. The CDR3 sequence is CASSLWTENSPLHF. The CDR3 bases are TGTGCCAGCAGCTTATGGACGGAAAATTCACCCCTCCACTTT.

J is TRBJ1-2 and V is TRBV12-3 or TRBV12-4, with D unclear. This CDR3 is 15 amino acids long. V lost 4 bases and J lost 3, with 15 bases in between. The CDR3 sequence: CASSSTVRTHYGYTF. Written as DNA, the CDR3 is TGTGCCAGCAGTTCTACCGTCAGGACCCACTATGGCTACACCTTC.

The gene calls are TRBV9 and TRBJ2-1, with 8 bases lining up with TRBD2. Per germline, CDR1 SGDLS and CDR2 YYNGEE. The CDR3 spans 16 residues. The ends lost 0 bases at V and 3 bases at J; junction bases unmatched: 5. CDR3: CASSVAFSGVYNEQFF. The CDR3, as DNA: TGTGCCAGCAGCGTAGCTTTTAGCGGGGTCTACAATGAGCAGTTCTTC.

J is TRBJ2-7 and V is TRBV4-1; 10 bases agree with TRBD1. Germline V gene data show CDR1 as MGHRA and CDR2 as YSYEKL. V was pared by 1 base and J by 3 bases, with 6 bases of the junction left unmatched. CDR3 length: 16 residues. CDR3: CASSQGTGQGNYEQYV. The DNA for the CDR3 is TGCGCCAGCAGCCAAGGGACGGGACAGGGGAACTACGAGCAGTACGTC.

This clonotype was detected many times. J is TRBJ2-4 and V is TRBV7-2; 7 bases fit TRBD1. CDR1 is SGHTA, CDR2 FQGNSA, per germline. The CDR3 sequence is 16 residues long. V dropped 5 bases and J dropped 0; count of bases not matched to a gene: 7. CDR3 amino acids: CASSGWTGLAKNIQYF. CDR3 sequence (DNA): TGTGCCAGCAGCGGCTGGACAGGACTAGCCAAAAACATTCAGTACTTC.

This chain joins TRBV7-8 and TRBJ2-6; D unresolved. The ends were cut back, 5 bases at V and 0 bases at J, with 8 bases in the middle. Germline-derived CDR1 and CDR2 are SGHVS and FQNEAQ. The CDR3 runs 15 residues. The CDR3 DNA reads TGTGCCAGCAGCGCCCGCTTCTCTGGGGCCAACGTCCTGACTTTC. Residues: CASSARFSGANVLTF.

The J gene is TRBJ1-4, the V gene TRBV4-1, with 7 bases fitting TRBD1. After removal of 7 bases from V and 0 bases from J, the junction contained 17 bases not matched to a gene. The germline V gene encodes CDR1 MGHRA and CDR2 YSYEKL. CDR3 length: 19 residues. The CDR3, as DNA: TGCGCCAGCACTCTCGACAGGGAAGAAAGTTTCGCAACTAATGAAAAACTGTTTTTT. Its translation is CASTLDREESFATNEKLFF.

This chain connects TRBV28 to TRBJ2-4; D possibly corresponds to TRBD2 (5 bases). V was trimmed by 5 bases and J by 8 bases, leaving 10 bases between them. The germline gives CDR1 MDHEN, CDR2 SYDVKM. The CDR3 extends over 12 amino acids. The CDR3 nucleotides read TGTGCCAGCAGTCCGGCCGGGGACATTCAGTACTTC. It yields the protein CASSPAGDIQYF.

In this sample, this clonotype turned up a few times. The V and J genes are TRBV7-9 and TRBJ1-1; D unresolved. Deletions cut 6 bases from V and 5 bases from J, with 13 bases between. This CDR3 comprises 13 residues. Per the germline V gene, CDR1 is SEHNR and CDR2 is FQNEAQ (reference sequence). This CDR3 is CASSPGRGTEAFF. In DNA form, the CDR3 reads TGTGCCAGCAGTCCCGGGAGAGGAACTGAAGCTTTCTTT.

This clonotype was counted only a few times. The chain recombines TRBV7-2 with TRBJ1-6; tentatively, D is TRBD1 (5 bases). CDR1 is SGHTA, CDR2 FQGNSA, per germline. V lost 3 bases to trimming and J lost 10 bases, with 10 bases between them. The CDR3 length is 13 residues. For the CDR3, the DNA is TGTGCCAGCAGCTTTCTAGGGGCCTCACCCCTCCACTTT. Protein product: CASSFLGASPLHF.